The rows below give T cell receptor beta chains drawn from one sample of a study of shared clonotypes between healthy human individuals. Libraries were prepared by immunoSEQ multiplex PCR; TCRdb keeps only in-frame clonotypes and omits some of them. The sample holds some 2,400,000 clones; approximately 95% are singletons and the top ten take around 0.13%. The sequencing input was naive CD4+ T cells sorted from blood. All receptors come from a man aged 18 to 30 in good health. CDR3s include the opening cysteine and the closing phenylalanine or tryptophan. The D gene is left open where the match is weak. Expanded clones are given a class, and other clones once, few, many or no size at all.

12	TRBV2	-	once	TRBJ2-5	CASTPNSETQYF	TGTGCCAGCACCCCAAATTCAGAGACCCAGTACTTC
13	TRBV25-1	-	once	TRBJ1-1	CASSEPRAHEAFF	TGTGCCAGCAGTGAACCCAGGGCCCATGAAGCTTTCTTT
14	TRBV19	-	-	TRBJ1-6	CASTADFINSPLHF	TGTGCCAGTACTGCTGATTTTATTAATTCACCCCTCCACTTT
17	TRBV2	TRBD2	-	TRBJ2-3	CASNFRKGLAVTDTQYF	TGTGCCAGCAACTTCCGCAAGGGACTAGCGGTCACAGATACGCAGTATTTT
12	TRBV30	-	few	TRBJ1-6	CAWTPHNSPLHF	TGTGCCTGGACACCCCATAATTCACCCCTCCACTTT
13	TRBV6-1	-	-	TRBJ1-1	CASSDTFDREAFF	TGTGCCAGCAGTGATACCTTCGACAGGGAAGCTTTCTTT
17	TRBV11-3	-	-	TRBJ2-6	CASSLARGGSGANVLTF	TGTGCCAGCAGCTTAGCCCGAGGGGGCTCTGGGGCCAACGTCCTGACTTTC
14	TRBV2	TRBD1	-	TRBJ1-1	CASRGTGGTTEAFF	TGTGCCAGCAGGGGGACAGGGGGGACCACTGAAGCTTTCTTT
18	TRBV5-1	-	-	TRBJ2-6	CASSRFVGASSGANVLTF	TGCGCCAGCAGCCGTTTCGTAGGGGCAAGCTCTGGGGCCAACGTCCTGACTTTC
14	TRBV18	-	-	TRBJ2-7	CASSPPGRDYEQYF	TGTGCCAGCTCACCACCGGGCAGGGACTACGAGCAGTACTTC
16	TRBV4-2	-	-	TRBJ1-4	CASSQSTAATNEKLFF	TGTGCCAGCAGCCAATCTACGGCAGCAACTAATGAAAAACTGTTTTTT
16	TRBV6-4	TRBD2	-	TRBJ2-3	CASSKNPGLGTDTQYF	TGTGCCAGCAGCAAAAACCCGGGACTAGGCACAGATACGCAGTATTTT
17	TRBV5-1	TRBD2	-	TRBJ2-7	CASSRGTSGPSSYEQYF	TGCGCCAGCAGTAGAGGAACTAGCGGCCCAAGCTCCTACGAGCAGTACTTC
15	TRBV28	-	-	TRBJ2-7	CASSTRRGPPYEQYF	TGTGCCAGCAGTACACGGAGGGGGCCTCCCTACGAGCAGTACTTC
15	TRBV7-8	TRBD1	-	TRBJ1-4	CASSVTGTGIEKLFF	TGTGCCAGCAGCGTCACCGGGACAGGGATTGAAAAACTGTTTTTT
15	TRBV11-3	TRBD2	once	TRBJ2-3	CASSLDGTTTDTQYF	TGTGCCAGCAGCTTAGATGGGACTACCACAGATACGCAGTATTTT
14	TRBV11-3	-	-	TRBJ2-3	CASSQGGSTDTQYF	TGTGCCAGCAGCCAGGGGGGTTCCACAGATACGCAGTATTTT
15	TRBV30	-	once	TRBJ1-6	CAWSVAAGPGSPLHF	TGTGCCTGGAGTGTAGCGGCAGGACCGGGTTCACCCCTCCACTTT
16	TRBV18	-	-	TRBJ2-7	CASSLNAGIDVDEQYF	TGTGCCAGCTCACTCAATGCGGGGATTGACGTCGACGAGCAGTACTTC
18	TRBV4-1	-	-	TRBJ1-5	CASSQDQRQGRGNQPQHF	TGCGCCAGCAGCCAAGATCAAAGGCAGGGGAGGGGCAATCAGCCCCAGCATTTT
14	TRBV5-8	-	-	TRBJ1-6	CASSPDLNNSPLHF	TGTGCCAGCAGCCCGGACCTGAATAATTCACCCCTCCACTTT
17	TRBV10-2	TRBD1	-	TRBJ1-6	CASSDRDRSSYNSPLHF	TGCGCCAGCAGTGACCGGGACAGAAGCTCCTATAATTCACCCCTCCACTTT
12	TRBV6-1	-	-	TRBJ1-5	CASRGSNQPQHF	TGTGCCAGCCGCGGTAGCAATCAGCCCCAGCATTTT
15	TRBV13	TRBD2	once	TRBJ2-3	CASSPDFAGVDTQYF	TGTGCCAGCAGCCCGGACTTCGCGGGGGTGGATACGCAGTATTTT
17	TRBV25-1	TRBD1	-	TRBJ2-7	CASSDRTTGNLKYEQYF	TGTGCCAGCAGTGACCGCACGACAGGGAATTTAAAGTACGAGCAGTACTTC
14	TRBV10-3	TRBD1	-	TRBJ2-5	CAISWKQGDETQYF	TGTGCCATCAGTTGGAAACAGGGGGATGAGACCCAGTACTTC
14	TRBV19	-	-	TRBJ1-2	CASSIRGSPYGYTF	TGTGCCAGTAGTATCAGGGGCTCCCCCTATGGCTACACCTTC
17	TRBV18	-	-	TRBJ2-3	CASSPPVGGPSTDTQYF	TGTGCCAGCTCACCACCGGTAGGCGGACCCAGCACAGATACGCAGTATTTT
14	TRBV5-4	TRBD1	-	TRBJ2-7	CASSGQGGTYEQYF	TGTGCCAGCAGCGGACAGGGGGGAACCTACGAGCAGTACTTC
14	TRBV6-5	-	-	TRBJ1-4	CASSYRGEEEKLFF	TGTGCCAGCAGTTACCGGGGGGAAGAGGAAAAACTGTTTTTT
15	TRBV28	-	-	TRBJ2-2	CASGHRDRGTGELFF	TGTGCCAGCGGACACAGGGATCGCGGCACCGGGGAGCTGTTTTTT
15	TRBV30	-	-	TRBJ1-6	CAWSATGSVNSPLHF	TGTGCCTGGAGTGCGACGGGGTCGGTAAATTCACCCCTCCACTTT
11	TRBV30	-	-	TRBJ1-2	CAWGKFTGYTF	TGTGCCTGGGGGAAGTTCACGGGCTACACCTTC
15	TRBV6-1	TRBD2	-	TRBJ2-7	CASSEFGGGSYEQYF	TGTGCCAGCAGTGAATTTGGCGGGGGTTCCTACGAGCAGTACTTC
15	TRBV4-1	TRBD1	-	TRBJ1-1	CASSQADRVNTEAFF	TGCGCCAGCAGCCAGGCAGACAGGGTGAACACTGAAGCTTTCTTT
12	TRBV10-2	TRBD1	once	TRBJ1-1	CASTQGASEAFF	TGCGCCAGCACCCAGGGGGCGTCAGAAGCTTTCTTT
14	TRBV6-5	TRBD2	-	TRBJ2-1	CATRRSGGVNEQFF	TGTGCCACGCGGAGAAGCGGGGGGGTGAATGAGCAGTTCTTC
12	TRBV5-1	-	-	TRBJ2-7	CASSLETKQQYF	TGCGCCAGCAGCTTGGAAACAAAACAGCAGTACTTC
15	TRBV18	TRBD1	-	TRBJ1-6	CASSPGRTGVPLLHF	TGTGCCAGCTCACCGGGGCGGACAGGGGTCCCACTCCTCCACTTT
14	TRBV6-5	TRBD1	-	TRBJ2-7	CASSSPTGVNEQYF	TGTGCCAGCAGTTCACCGACAGGGGTCAACGAGCAGTACTTC
14	TRBV2	-	once	TRBJ2-3	CASSLTRAQDTQYF	TGTGCCAGCAGTCTTACTAGGGCTCAAGATACGCAGTATTTT
16	TRBV6-5	-	-	TRBJ2-7	CASSYGIGWSSYEQYF	TGTGCCAGCAGTTACGGGATCGGCTGGAGCTCCTACGAGCAGTACTTC
15	TRBV19	TRBD2	-	TRBJ2-3	CASSLGLAGEGTQYF	TGTGCCAGCTCCCTGGGGCTAGCGGGAGAGGGGACGCAGTATTTT
16	TRBV6-1	TRBD1	-	TRBJ2-6	CASSGRQGSGANVLTF	TGTGCCAGCAGTGGAAGACAGGGCTCTGGGGCCAACGTCCTGACTTTC
18	TRBV27	TRBD2	-	TRBJ2-3	CASSLTSGLLMITDTQYF	TGTGCCAGCAGTTTGACTAGCGGGCTACTGATGATCACAGATACGCAGTATTTT
17	TRBV5-1	TRBD2	-	TRBJ2-3	CASSSTSGVSSTDTQYF	TGCGCCAGCAGCTCGACTAGCGGGGTATCCAGCACAGATACGCAGTATTTT
13	TRBV6-6	-	-	TRBJ1-1	CASSYSVNTEAFF	TGTGCCAGCAGTTACTCGGTGAACACTGAAGCTTTCTTT
14	TRBV18	TRBD1	-	TRBJ1-1	CASSPDRGNTEAFF	TGTGCCAGCTCACCAGACAGGGGGAACACTGAAGCTTTCTTT
11	TRBV29-1	-	-	TRBJ1-1	CSGGGGTEAFF	TGCAGCGGCGGGGGGGGCACTGAAGCTTTCTTT
14	TRBV7-8	-	-	TRBJ1-4	CASSLFGVTEKLFF	TGTGCCAGCAGCTTATTTGGTGTCACTGAAAAACTGTTTTTT
15	TRBV9	TRBD2	-	TRBJ2-7	CASSLLAGVSYEQYF	TGTGCCAGCAGCTTACTAGCGGGGGTCTCCTACGAGCAGTACTTC
11	TRBV19	-	-	TRBJ2-3	CASSIANTQYF	TGTGCCAGTAGTATAGCAAATACGCAGTATTTT
13	TRBV7-2	-	-	TRBJ2-5	CASSTGTAGTQYF	TGTGCCAGCAGCACAGGGACAGCGGGGACCCAGTACTTC
16	TRBV9	TRBD2	-	TRBJ2-5	CASSVGTSGGRETQYF	TGTGCCAGCAGCGTGGGGACTAGCGGGGGGAGAGAGACCCAGTACTTC